The 21 T cell receptor beta chains listed next were all sequenced from one sample in a study of blood T cell repertoires in COVID-19. Here immunoSEQ multiplex PCR was the method, and the copy in TCRdb shows in-frame clones only, minus some. In the table there are 150,000 to 200,000 clones, 82% of which are singletons. Sequencing was done on a sample of PBMCs or T cells enriched from blood (not recorded which). These TCRs come from a woman between 55 and 75 years old with acute COVID-19.

The CDR3 bases are TGTGCCAGCACCCCTCAAGGGGGAGTCTACAATGAGCAGTTCTTC. The encoded protein is CASTPQGGVYNEQFF. This rearrangement joins TRBV28 to TRBJ2-1; tentatively, D is TRBD1 (6 bases). This CDR3 has 15 amino acids. V was clipped by 7 bases and J by 3 bases, with 16 bases between them. Germline CDR1 and CDR2: MDHEN and SYDVKM.

The CDR3 spells CASSQDTGYYGYTF. CDR3 nucleotides: TGCGCCAGCAGCCAAGATACAGGGTACTATGGCTACACCTTC. The V gene is TRBV4-3, the J gene TRBJ1-2, with D possibly matching TRBD1 (6 bases). In germline, CDR1 is LGHNA, CDR2 YSLEER. This CDR3 region has 14 residues. V gave up 0 bases and J gave up 3 bases, with 8 bases separating them.

This clone was seen just once. The chain joins TRBV6-2 or TRBV6-3 to TRBJ1-3; D perhaps matches TRBD1 (6 bases). The CDR3 runs 16 residues. The germline V gene has CDR1 MNHEY and CDR2 SVGEGT. The V end lost 6 bases, the J end lost 3 bases, and 18 bases lay between the germline ends. In nucleotides, the CDR3 is TGTGCCAGCAGACCTGGGGGGGCGAGGAGTGGAAACACCATATATTTT. Amino acids: CASRPGGARSGNTIYF.

The chain links TRBV6-2 or TRBV6-3 to TRBJ2-4, with 13 nucleotides matching TRBD2. The germline V gene has CDR1 MNHEY and CDR2 SVGEGT. The trim removed 4 bases at V and 7 bases at J, leaving 10 bases unmatched. This CDR3 has 17 residues. CDR3 loop: CASSSNMGLAGLNIQYF. DNA for the CDR3: TGTGCCAGCAGTTCCAATATGGGACTAGCGGGATTGAACATTCAGTACTTC.

The rearrangement joins TRBV7-9 to TRBJ1-2; 8 bases align to TRBD1. CDR1 and CDR2 (germline): SEHNR, FQNEAQ (reference sequence). This CDR3 has 15 amino acids. V trimming: 4 bases; J trimming: 4 bases; junction bases outside the gene matches: 8. CDR3 sequence reads: CASSSTDRGGYGYTF. CDR3 nucleotides: TGTGCCAGCAGCTCGACCGACAGGGGAGGCTATGGCTACACCTTC.

This clone was seen once. CDR3 bases: TGCGCCAGCAGTGAGACGGCTCGGGGGGAGACCCAGTACTTC. Protein: CASSETARGETQYF. The rearrangement joins TRBV10-1 to TRBJ2-5, with a possible D match to TRBD2 (6 bases). Trimming took 2 bases from V and 5 from J, leaving 12 bases between them. Germline V gene data show CDR1 as WNHNN and CDR2 as SYGVQD (reference sequence). The CDR3 totals 14 residues.

The rearrangement joins TRBV19 to TRBJ1-4, with a tentative D call TRBD1 (5 bases). Trimming took 6 bases from V and 8 from J, leaving 16 bases between them. This CDR3 has 14 amino acids. Germline V lookup: CDR1 LNHDA, CDR2 SQIVND (reference sequence). CDR3 region: CASRMTGGGEKLFF. DNA of the CDR3: TGTGCCAGTAGGATGACGGGGGGTGGCGAAAAACTGTTTTTT.

The V gene is TRBV28, the J gene TRBJ1-2, with TRBD1 as a possible D gene (6 bases). The length of the CDR3 is 13 residues. Trimming shortened V by 5 bases and J by 7 bases, and 14 bases separated the two germline ends. CDR1 and CDR2 (germline): MDHEN, SYDVKM. DNA for the CDR3: TGTGCCAGCAGTCCTAGGACAGTGCTTGGCTACACCTTC. It specifies CASSPRTVLGYTF.

This chain joins TRBV27 and TRBJ1-1; 7 bases match TRBD1. Germline trimming cut 6 bases from V and 3 bases from J; bases unmatched to any gene: 4. The CDR3 covers 13 residues. CDR1 MNHEY and CDR2 SMNVEV come from the germline V gene (reference sequence). The CDR3 loop is CASRGQPDTEAFF. CDR3 DNA sequence: TGTGCCAGCAGGGGACAGCCAGACACTGAAGCTTTCTTT.

The J gene is TRBJ2-7, the V gene TRBV29-1; TRBD2 matches 10 bases. J gave up 4 bases and V 4 bases, and 4 bases lay outside the gene matches. In germline, CDR1 is SQVTM, CDR2 ANQGSEA. This CDR3 has 13 amino acids. The CDR3 is CSVVWTSGYEQYF. The CDR3 DNA reads TGCAGCGTTGTTTGGACTAGCGGATACGAGCAGTACTTC.

CDR3 sequence reads: CASSVNGAPTSGNTIYF. DNA of the CDR3: TGTGCCAGCAGCGTAAATGGAGCACCAACCTCTGGAAACACCATATATTTT. J is TRBJ1-3 and V is TRBV9; D remains unclear. Germline V lookup: CDR1 SGDLS, CDR2 YYNGEE. CDR3 length: 17 amino acids. Trimming stripped 1 base from V and 0 bases from J, with 14 bases between.

This clone came up a few times. The chain uses TRBV7-9 and TRBJ1-2, with TRBD1 as a possible D gene (6 bases). This CDR3 is 13 amino acids long. The germline V and J ends were trimmed by 6 bases and 3 bases, with 11 bases remaining between them. Germline lookup yields CDR1 SEHNR and CDR2 FQNEAQ (reference sequence). In DNA, the CDR3 is TGTGCCAGCAGTCTCAGGGGAGACTATGGCTACACCTTC. Protein sequence: CASSLRGDYGYTF.

This chain connects TRBV3-1 (or the pseudogene TRBV3-2) to TRBJ1-1; D gene unclear. The CDR3 length is 12 residues. Deletions cut 3 bases from V and 5 bases from J, with 7 bases between. From germline, CDR1 is LGHDT and CDR2 YNNKEL (reference sequence). CDR3 sequence: CASSQIRTEAFF. CDR3 sequence (DNA): TGTGCCAGCAGCCAGATCAGGACTGAAGCTTTCTTT.

The chain combines TRBV5-1 with TRBJ2-6; 7 positions agree with TRBD1. Germline assignment: CDR1 SGHRS and CDR2 YFSETQ. The CDR3 is 16 amino acids. V trimming: 2 bases; J trimming: 2 bases; junction bases outside the gene matches: 4. The CDR3, as DNA: TGCGCCAGCAGCTTCGCGACAGGGACTGGGGCCAACGTCCTGACTTTC. Translation gives CASSFATGTGANVLTF.

The chain is built from TRBV7-8 and TRBJ1-1; 7 bases map to TRBD1. Per the germline V gene, CDR1 is SGHVS and CDR2 is FQNEAQ. After removal of 5 bases from V and 2 bases from J, the junction contained 26 bases not matched to a gene. The CDR3 extends over 21 amino acids. The CDR3 DNA follows: TGTGCCAGCAGCATCCGAACACAAACGCGACAGGGTAGCCGATTAAACACTGAAGCTTTCTTT. Translating gives CASSIRTQTRQGSRLNTEAFF.

The chain carries TRBV5-4 and TRBJ2-2, with 9 bases identical to TRBD2. The CDR3 loop spans 14 amino acids. Germline CDR1 SGHNT, CDR2 YYREEE (reference sequence). Trimming cost V 7 bases and J 2 bases; bases outside gene matches: 3. CDR3: CASGGRGNTGELFF. CDR3 DNA: TGTGCCAGCGGCGGGAGGGGAAACACCGGGGAGCTGTTTTTT.

The gene calls are TRBV6-5 and TRBJ1-2; perhaps TRBD1 as D (5 bases). The CDR3 is made up of 12 amino acids. Trimming removed 6 bases at V and 3 bases at J, with 8 bases between. The germline gives CDR1 MNHEY, CDR2 SVGAGI. The CDR3 DNA reads TGTGCCAGCAGCCAGGGCTACTATGGCTACACCTTC. Its translation: CASSQGYYGYTF.

The chain has TRBV6-5 and TRBJ2-7; unclear D gene. CDR1 and CDR2 from the germline V gene are MNHEY and SVGAGI. Trimming removed 5 bases at V and 2 bases at J, with 16 bases between. This CDR3 has 15 residues. The DNA for the CDR3 is TGTGCCAGCAGTCGCGACGAAGGTGCGGCCTACGAGCAGTACTTC. It translates to CASSRDEGAAYEQYF.

In this sample, this clone turned up once. The chain uses TRBV5-1 and TRBJ2-3; 9 positions agree with TRBD2. Germline CDR1 is SGHRS and CDR2 is YFSETQ. Trimming cost V 0 bases and J 2 bases; bases outside gene matches: 4. The CDR3 is made up of 16 amino acids. This chain's CDR3 is CASSLGLAEDTDTQYF. The CDR3 DNA follows: TGCGCCAGCAGCTTGGGACTAGCGGAAGACACAGATACGCAGTATTTT.

On this clone itself: The junction does not match germline at one end; this may be a read error. This chain connects TRBV19 to TRBJ1-2; a weak D match, TRBD1 (5 bases). This CDR3 comprises 13 residues. CDR1 LNHDA and CDR2 SQIVND come from the germline V gene (reference sequence). CDR3 sequence: CASSIGAAYGYTF. CDR3 bases: TGTGCCAGTAGCATAGGGGCAGCCTATGGCTACACCTTC.

V gene TRBV6-2 or TRBV6-3 combines with J gene TRBJ2-3; D not certain. Trimming removed 3 bases from V and 7 bases from J, with 11 bases in between. Germline assignment: CDR1 MNHEY and CDR2 SVGEGT. The CDR3 totals 13 residues. CDR3 sequence (DNA): TGTGCCAGCAGTTATCCAGGCCACCATACGCAGTATTTT. Amino acids: CASSYPGHHTQYF.